Sequencing of this T cell receptor (beta chain) was carried out in a study of shared clonotypes between healthy human individuals. This clone was counted many times. TCRdb's table, derived via immunoSEQ multiplex PCR, lists solely in-frame clones and lacks some. The sample holds around 450,000 clones, more than 75% seen once. Sequencing was carried out using PBMCs. This TCR came from a woman aged 40 to 50 in good health. Some clones in this sample may be carry-over from other donors' samples.

This CDR3 reads CASSYQQGPYEQYF. The CDR3 DNA follows: TGTGCCAGCAGCTATCAGCAGGGGCCCTACGAGCAGTACTTC. The rearrangement links TRBV5-6 to TRBJ2-7, with D possibly matching TRBD1 (6 bases). The CDR3 has 14 amino acids. Deletions cut 3 bases from V and 2 bases from J, with 12 bases between. CDR1 is SGHDT and CDR2 is YYEEEE in the germline V gene.